The rows below give T cell receptor beta chains drawn from one sample of a study of blood T cell repertoires in COVID-19. TCRdb's table, derived via immunoSEQ multiplex PCR, lists solely in-frame clones and lacks some. The sample records 65,000 to 90,000 clones, about 84% being singletons. The specimen sequenced was peripheral blood. The receptors were sampled from a man aged 50-60 years with active COVID-19. Each CDR3 is given without its conserved first and last residue. Only part of the rows carry a size: once, few, many, or a class if the clone is expanded.

size | J | V | CDR3
- | TRBJ1-5 | TRBV7-2 | ASSSTGFYSNQPQH
- | TRBJ1-1 | TRBV6-2/TRBV6-3 | ASSYFTDNTEAF
- | TRBJ1-5 | TRBV6-5 | ASSLRQHQPQH
- | TRBJ2-5 | TRBV11-3 | ASSPEGGGEETQY
- | TRBJ2-7 | TRBV5-1 | ASSLEIQGTDEQY
- | TRBJ1-5 | TRBV28 | ASSRQGAGQPQH
- | TRBJ2-7 | TRBV7-8 | ASSLRGQGSASGEQY
- | TRBJ2-1 | TRBV5-1 | ASSLSGGDGGNEQF
once | TRBJ2-4 | TRBV6-5 | ASSLTVAKNIQY
- | TRBJ2-1 | TRBV7-3 | ATLPRASGNEQF
- | TRBJ2-7 | TRBV21-1 | ASSKSGQSDGYEQY
- | TRBJ2-2 | TRBV4-3 | ASSQEENRVLNTGELF
- | TRBJ1-3 | TRBV18 | ASSTVAGGYSGNTIY
- | TRBJ2-1 | TRBV7-9 | ASSLAPGGEQF
- | TRBJ2-6 | TRBV6-5 | ASSNRGPGANVLT
- | TRBJ2-1 | TRBV6-5 | ASSYSRREGGNEQF
- | TRBJ1-4 | TRBV2 | ASIPVWGGSEKLF
- | TRBJ2-7 | TRBV10-3 | AISAPEQRTYEQY
- | TRBJ2-7 | TRBV5-4 | ASSSPGQGTYEQY
- | TRBJ2-5 | TRBV7-3 | ASSLSGMEETQY
- | TRBJ2-7 | TRBV12-3/TRBV12-4 | ATKFEGSYEQY
- | TRBJ2-1 | TRBV19 | ASSMTSGGAYNEQF
- | TRBJ1-1 | TRBV6-2/TRBV6-3 | ASSSNRGRGSSEAF
once | TRBJ1-2 | TRBV6-5 | ASSPDLDRAYGYT
- | TRBJ2-7 | TRBV24-1 | ATSDQQDSYEQY
once | TRBJ1-1 | TRBV5-4 | ASSLTKGQGTEAF